Detailed here is one T cell receptor (beta chain). Its antigen is still unknown. This sample is drawn from a study of cytomegalovirus exposure and HLA in healthy donors. Study-wide results and limits: The authors listed around 150 TCR beta chains as cytomegalovirus-associated. V segments that were indistinguishable, TRBV6-2 and TRBV6-3 among them, were omitted from analysis. The number of N-insertions in an Asian-associated ancestry cluster was reportedly below the roughly 660-donor mean in a later analysis.

In the PCR, 60 Vbeta and 13 Jbeta primers were used. Some clones are missing from TCRdb's copy, which holds only in-frame ones; the method was immunoSEQ multiplex PCR. The sample lists about 190,000 clones; more than 65% were seen once. Donors were ostensibly healthy at sampling, although undocumented immune exposures were probable. CDR1 and CDR2 (germline): SGHAT, FQNNGV. This CDR3 region has 15 residues. The germline V and J ends were trimmed by 7 bases and 3 bases, with 17 bases remaining between them. This chain links TRBV11-2 with TRBJ2-3; D is possibly TRBD1 (5 bases). This clonotype originated in a woman younger than 45 in good health and CMV-seropositive. The material sequenced was PBMCs. CDR3 region: CASKGSPFSTDTQYF. For the CDR3, the DNA is TGTGCCAGCAAGGGGTCGCCTTTTAGTACAGATACGCAGTATTTT. The full variable domain, rest sourced from reference TRBV11-2 and TRBJ2-3, is EAGVAQSPRYKIIEKRQSVAFWCNPISGHATLYWYQQILGQGPKLLIQFQNNGVVDDSQLPKDRFSAERLKGVDSTLKIQPAKLEDSAVYLCASKGSPFSTDTQYFGPGTRLTVL.